This TCR beta chain is from a study of T cells in Graves' hyperthyroidism and ophthalmopathy (dated by TCRdb to between 2018 and 2021). For the study in its entirety: Peripheral blood was collected at initial diagnosis, before any treatment. The roughly 90 discovery patients were divided at random into training and test sets in a 7:3 ratio. TCR V-J signatures able to tell the groups apart were searched for in a discovery cohort of 90 to 100 patients, of whom over 40 had Graves' ophthalmopathy and about 55 had stable Graves' hyperthyroidism. An independent validation cohort of fewer than 20 hyperthyroidism patients and 15 or so patients who later progressed to ophthalmopathy tested prospective prediction of ophthalmopathy. The paper reports TCR Vbeta CDR3 sequencing of roughly 140 peripheral blood samples: some 41 ophthalmopathy, fewer than 80 hyperthyroidism and 17 progressor patients. Once sampling was done, hyperthyroidism patients were given methimazole at a starting dose of 30 mg daily, whereas ophthalmopathy patients were given high-dose intravenous methylprednisolone. The study also compared thyroid tissue and blood T-cell repertoires from 5 to 7 Graves' hyperthyroidism patients.

Ophthalmopathy patients had moderately to severely active disease, with a Clinical Activity Score of 3 or more, a NOSPECS grade of 4 or more, and a disease duration of less than 3 months. Patients with uncontrolled infections, other autoimmune diseases, pregnancy or lactation were excluded. Clinical symptoms, serum thyroxine and TRAb, thyroid ultrasound, and orbital computed tomography formed the basis for the diagnoses. PBMCs were separated from under 12 ml of fresh peripheral blood using Ficoll-Paque density gradient centrifugation. Total RNA was extracted with Trizol reagent, and quality was checked on an Agilent 2100 Bioanalyzer. This clonotype was observed a handful of times. Its specific antigen is unknown. At one boundary the junction diverges from the germline segment, which might be a read error. The paper's findings and limits, for the study overall: Ophthalmopathy was separated from stable hyperthyroidism by a 13 V-J signature model, with just over 85% sensitivity and approximately 81% specificity obtained in cross-validation and 80%/75% obtained in testing. In validation, the model predicted progression to ophthalmopathy a median of roughly 6.5 months before onset, with roughly 71% sensitivity and about 72% specificity. Most expanded thyroid clonotypes (frequency above 0.001) were also detected in blood, a finding suggesting that blood repertoires may reflect thyroid immune responses. No statistical method was used to fix the sample size in advance, and group allocation was not hidden from the investigators.

The TCR beta CDR3 regions were amplified from the RNA transcripts. The first round of RT-PCR for the TCR CDR3 was performed with the HTBI primer set and the Qiagen OneStep RT-PCR kit. The libraries were constructed in a second round of multiplex PCR and then size-selected and purified. The libraries were sequenced on an Illumina HiSeq2000 using paired-end 100 bp reads. The authors' analysis ran thus. SOAPnuke was used to process the raw data, with reads discarded if the reads contained adapters or uncalled bases, had a mean Phred below 15, or lacked an exact constant-primer or identifier match. High-quality paired reads were merged using COPE v1.2.5, and each unique nucleotide sequence was defined as a clonotype. MiTCR v1.1 was used to align the clonotypes against IMGT TRBV, TRBD and TRBJ reference segments. The analysis was restricted to V-J combinations with a frequency above 0.0001, which together covered roughly 99% of the repertoires. The TCS score was defined as F50 (clonal expansion) divided by E x V (chaos), with BLOSUM62-based TCRdist calculated between CDR3 peptides within each V-J. Welch's t-statistics and random forest reduced around 510 V-J features to 13, which were used in a naive Bayes classifier (R e1071). TCRdb reran the public reads through fastp at Q25 and MiXCR, keeping productive beta chains. Entries are consolidated by CDR3 protein sequence, retaining the most common genes and DNA. These V and J calls derive from TCRdb rather than the authors' analysis. This sample holds 500,000 to 650,000 distinct CDR3 sequences; just under 20% were observed only once. The leading ten clones occupy 45% to 50% of the sample.

CDR1 and CDR2, per the germline V gene, are SGHAT and FQNNGV. Including the terminal cysteine and phenylalanine, the CDR3 comprises 16 residues. Only the CDR3 portion is preserved as DNA: 48 bases, with reading frame beginning at the first base. Recombination joined TRBV11-2 with TRBJ2-1, and TRBD2 aligns with 7 junction nucleotides. The sequencing input was blood. The receptor comes from a middle-aged man with Graves' ophthalmopathy. The CDR3 sequence is CASSLARTRRYNEQFF. The bases are TGTGCCAGCAGTTTAGCGCGGACTAGACGGTACAATGAGCAGTTCTTC.